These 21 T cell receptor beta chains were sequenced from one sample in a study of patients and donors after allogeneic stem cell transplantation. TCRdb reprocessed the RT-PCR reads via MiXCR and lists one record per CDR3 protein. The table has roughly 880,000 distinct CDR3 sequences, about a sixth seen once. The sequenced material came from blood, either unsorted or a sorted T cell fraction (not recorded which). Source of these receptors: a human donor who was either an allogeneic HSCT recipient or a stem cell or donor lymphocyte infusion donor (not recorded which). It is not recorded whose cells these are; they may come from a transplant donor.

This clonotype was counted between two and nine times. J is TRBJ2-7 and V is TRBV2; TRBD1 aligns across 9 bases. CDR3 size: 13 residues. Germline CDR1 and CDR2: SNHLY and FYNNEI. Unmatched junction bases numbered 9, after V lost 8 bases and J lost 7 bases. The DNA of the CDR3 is TGTGCCAGCGGGGGGGACAGGGAGTGGGAGCAGTACTTC. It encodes CASGGDREWEQYF.

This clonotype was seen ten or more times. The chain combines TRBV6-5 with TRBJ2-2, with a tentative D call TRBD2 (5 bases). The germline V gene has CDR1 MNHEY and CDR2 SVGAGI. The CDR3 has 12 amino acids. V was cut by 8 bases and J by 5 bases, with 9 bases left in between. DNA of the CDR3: TGTGCCAGCCGGGAAGGAACCGGGGAGCTGTTTTTT. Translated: CASREGTGELFF.

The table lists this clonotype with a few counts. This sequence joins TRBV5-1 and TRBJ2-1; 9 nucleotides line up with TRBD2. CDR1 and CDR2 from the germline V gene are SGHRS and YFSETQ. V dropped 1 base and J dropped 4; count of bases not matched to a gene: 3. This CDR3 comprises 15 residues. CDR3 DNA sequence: TGCGCCAGCAGCTTGCCGACTAGCGGATACAATGAGCAGTTCTTC. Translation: CASSLPTSGYNEQFF.

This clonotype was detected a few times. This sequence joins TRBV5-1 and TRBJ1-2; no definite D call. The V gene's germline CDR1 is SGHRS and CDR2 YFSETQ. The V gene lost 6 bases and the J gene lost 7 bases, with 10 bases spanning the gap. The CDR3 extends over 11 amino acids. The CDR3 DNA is TGCGCCAGCAACCTTGGGGTTGGCTACACCTTC. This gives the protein CASNLGVGYTF. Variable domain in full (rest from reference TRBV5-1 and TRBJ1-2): KAGVTQTPRYLIKTRGQQVTLSCSPISGHRSVSWYQQTPGQGLQFLFEYFSETQRNKGNFPGRFSGRQFSNSRSEMNVSTLELGDSALYLCASNLGVGYTFGSGTRLTVV.

The CDR3 sequence is CSARVFQLAGGNEQFF. The DNA of the CDR3 is TGCAGTGCTAGAGTTTTTCAACTAGCGGGAGGCAATGAGCAGTTCTTC. The rearrangement links TRBV20-1 to TRBJ2-1; the match to TRBD2 covers 12 bases. This CDR3 is 16 amino acids long. Germline V gene lookup returns CDR1 DFQATT and CDR2 SNEGSKA (reference sequence). V lost 1 base, J lost 6 bases, and 7 bases stayed unmatched.

Here the CDR3 DNA reads TGTGCCAGCAGCCCTAATGGCTATGGCTACACCTTC. Its protein is CASSPNGYGYTF. The J gene is TRBJ1-2, the V gene TRBV7-3; D is ambiguous. The V end lost 5 bases, the J end lost 4 bases, and 8 bases lay between the germline ends. The CDR3 sequence is 12 residues long. Germline CDR1 is SGHTA and CDR2 is FQGTGA.

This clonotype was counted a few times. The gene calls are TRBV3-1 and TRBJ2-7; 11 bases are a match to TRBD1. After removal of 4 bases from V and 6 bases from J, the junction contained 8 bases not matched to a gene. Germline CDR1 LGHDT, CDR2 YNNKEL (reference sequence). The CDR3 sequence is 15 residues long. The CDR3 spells CASSRGTGGSTEQYF. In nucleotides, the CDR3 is TGTGCCAGCAGCCGCGGGACAGGGGGTTCTACCGAGCAGTACTTC.

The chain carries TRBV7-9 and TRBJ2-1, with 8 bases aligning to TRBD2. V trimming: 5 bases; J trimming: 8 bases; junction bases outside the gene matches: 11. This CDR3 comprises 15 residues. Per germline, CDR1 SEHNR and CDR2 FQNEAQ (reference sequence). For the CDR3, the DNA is TGTGCCAGCAGCGGAATTGGACTAGCCGGGGATGAGCAGTTCTTC. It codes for CASSGIGLAGDEQFF.

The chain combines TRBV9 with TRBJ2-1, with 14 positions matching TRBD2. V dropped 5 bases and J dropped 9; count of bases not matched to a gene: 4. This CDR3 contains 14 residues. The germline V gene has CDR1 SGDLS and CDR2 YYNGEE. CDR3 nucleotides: TGTGCCAGCAGACGACTAGCGGGAGGGGTTGAGCAGTTCTTC. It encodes CASRRLAGGVEQFF.

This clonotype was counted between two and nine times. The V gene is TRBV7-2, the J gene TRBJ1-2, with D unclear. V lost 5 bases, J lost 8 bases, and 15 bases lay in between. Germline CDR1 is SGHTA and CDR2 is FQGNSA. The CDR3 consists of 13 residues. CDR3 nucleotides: TGTGCCAGCAGCCCCCCCCCAAATATAGGCTACACCTTC. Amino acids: CASSPPPNIGYTF. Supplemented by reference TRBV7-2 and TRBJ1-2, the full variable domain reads GAGVSQSPSNKVTEKGKDVELRCDPISGHTALYWYRQSLGQGLEFLIYFQGNSAPDKSGLPSDRFSAERTGGSVSTLTIQRTQQEDSAVYLCASSPPPNIGYTFGSGTRLTVV.

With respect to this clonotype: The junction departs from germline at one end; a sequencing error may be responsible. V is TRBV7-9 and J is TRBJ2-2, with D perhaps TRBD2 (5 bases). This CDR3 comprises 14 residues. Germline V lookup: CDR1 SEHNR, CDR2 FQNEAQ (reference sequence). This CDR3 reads CASSSTGNTGELIF. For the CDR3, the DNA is TGTGCCAGCAGCTCAACGGGGAACACCGGGGAGCTGATTTTT. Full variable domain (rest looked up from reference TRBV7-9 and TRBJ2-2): DTGVSQNPRHKITKRGQNVTFRCDPISEHNRLYWYRQTLGQGPEFLTYFQNEAQLEKSRLLSDRFSAERPKGSFSTLEIQRTEQGDSAMYLCASSSTGNTGELIFGEGSRLTVL.

The CDR3 bases are TGCGCCAGCAGCTTGGCGGTCGGGGCCCCTTCCTACGAGCAGTACTTC. Translating gives CASSLAVGAPSYEQYF. J is TRBJ2-7 and V is TRBV5-1; TRBD1 or TRBD2 may be the D gene (5 bases each). The CDR3 covers 16 residues. Germline V gene lookup returns CDR1 SGHRS and CDR2 YFSETQ. The V and J ends lost 0 bases and 1 base respectively, with 14 bases between them.

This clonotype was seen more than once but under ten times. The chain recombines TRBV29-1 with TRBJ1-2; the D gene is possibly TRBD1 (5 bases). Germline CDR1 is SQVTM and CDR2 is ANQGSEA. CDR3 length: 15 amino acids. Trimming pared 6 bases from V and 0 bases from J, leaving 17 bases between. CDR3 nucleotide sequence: TGCAGCGTCCCTGGGGGGGGTACGACTAACTATGGCTACACCTTC. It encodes CSVPGGGTTNYGYTF.

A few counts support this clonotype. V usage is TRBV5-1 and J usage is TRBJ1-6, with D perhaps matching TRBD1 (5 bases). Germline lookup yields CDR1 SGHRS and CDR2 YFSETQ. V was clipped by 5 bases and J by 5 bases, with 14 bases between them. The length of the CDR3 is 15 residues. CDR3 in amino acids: CASRQGAADNSPLHF. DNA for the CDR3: TGCGCCAGCAGACAAGGGGCGGCGGATAATTCACCCCTCCACTTT.

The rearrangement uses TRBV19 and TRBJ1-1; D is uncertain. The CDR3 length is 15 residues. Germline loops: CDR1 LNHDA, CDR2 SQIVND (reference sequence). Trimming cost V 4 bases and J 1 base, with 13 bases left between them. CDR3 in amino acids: CASSTIGRANTEAFF. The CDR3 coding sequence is TGTGCCAGTAGTACTATAGGGAGGGCGAACACTGAAGCTTTCTTT.

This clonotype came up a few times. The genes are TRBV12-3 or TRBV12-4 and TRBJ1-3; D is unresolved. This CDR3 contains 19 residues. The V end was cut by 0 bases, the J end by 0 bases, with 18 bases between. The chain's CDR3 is CASSLAGSISRVSGNTIYF. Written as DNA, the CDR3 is TGTGCCAGCAGTTTAGCAGGCTCGATCAGCCGGGTCTCTGGAAACACCATATATTTT.

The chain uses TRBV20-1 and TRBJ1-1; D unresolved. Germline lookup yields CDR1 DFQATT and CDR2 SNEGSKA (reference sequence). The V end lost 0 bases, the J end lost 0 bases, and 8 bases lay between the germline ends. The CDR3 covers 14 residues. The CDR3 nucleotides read TGCAGTGCTAGAGATAGACGGTTGAACACTGAAGCTTTCTTT. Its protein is CSARDRRLNTEAFF.

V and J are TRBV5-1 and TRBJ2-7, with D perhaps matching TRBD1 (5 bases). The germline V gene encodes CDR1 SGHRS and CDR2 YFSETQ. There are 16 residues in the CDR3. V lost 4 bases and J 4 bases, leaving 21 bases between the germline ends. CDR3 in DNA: TGCGCCAGCAGCGCGGAAGGCAGGGCGGTTCGGTACGAGCAGTACTTC. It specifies CASSAEGRAVRYEQYF.

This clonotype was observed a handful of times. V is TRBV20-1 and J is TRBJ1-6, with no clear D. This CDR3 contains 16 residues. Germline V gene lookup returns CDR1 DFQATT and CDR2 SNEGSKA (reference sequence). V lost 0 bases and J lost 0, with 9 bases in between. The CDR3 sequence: CSARDIDNSYNSPLHF. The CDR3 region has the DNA TGCAGTGCTAGAGACATTGACAACTCCTATAATTCACCCCTCCACTTT.

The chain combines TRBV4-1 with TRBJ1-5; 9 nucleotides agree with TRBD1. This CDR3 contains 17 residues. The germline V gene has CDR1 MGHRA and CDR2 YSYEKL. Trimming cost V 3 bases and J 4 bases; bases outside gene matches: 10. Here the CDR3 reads CASSHPSGTGINQPQHF. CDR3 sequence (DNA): TGCGCCAGCAGCCACCCCTCCGGGACAGGGATTAATCAGCCCCAGCATTTT.

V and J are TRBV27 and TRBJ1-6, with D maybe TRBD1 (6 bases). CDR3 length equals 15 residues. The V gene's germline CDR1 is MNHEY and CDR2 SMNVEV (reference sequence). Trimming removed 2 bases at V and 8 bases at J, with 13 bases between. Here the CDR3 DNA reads TGTGCCAGCAGTTTAACGGCCAGGGGTGATTCACCCCTCCACTTT. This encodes CASSLTARGDSPLHF.